A selection of T cell receptor beta chains follows, all from one sample in a study of blood T cells in healthy people across ages. TCRdb re-analysed the 5' RACE reads in MiXCR, keeping a single row per CDR3 protein. The table lists 730,000 or so distinct CDR3 sequences, 35% to 45% of them singletons. The sequencing input was blood. Receptor source: an older woman in good health. CDR3s include the opening cysteine and the closing phenylalanine or tryptophan. The order of the fields is J gene, V gene, CDR3 length, D gene, clone size, CDR3 protein, CDR3 DNA. D genes are given only for firm matches. Some rows have no size entry. The others give once, few or many, or a class for an expanded clone.

j_gene: TRBJ2-3
v_gene: TRBV24-1
len: 16
d_gene: -
abundance: -
CDR3aa: CATSDFSGSQVDTQYF
CDR3nt: TGTGCCACCAGTGATTTTTCAGGGTCACAGGTAGATACGCAGTATTTT

j_gene: TRBJ2-7
v_gene: TRBV5-1
len: 12
d_gene: TRBD1
abundance: -
CDR3aa: CASSRGTGEQYF
CDR3nt: TGCGCCAGCAGCCGGGGGACAGGCGAGCAGTACTTC

j_gene: TRBJ2-1
v_gene: TRBV29-1
len: 17
d_gene: TRBD2
abundance: many
CDR3aa: CSVAGTSGGMSVGEQFF
CDR3nt: TGCAGCGTTGCCGGGACTAGCGGAGGGATGAGTGTTGGTGAGCAGTTCTTC

j_gene: TRBJ2-1
v_gene: TRBV12-3/TRBV12-4
len: 17
d_gene: TRBD2
abundance: few
CDR3aa: CASSAGGDKGPYNEQFF
CDR3nt: TGTGCCAGCAGTGCGGGGGGGGACAAAGGCCCCTACAATGAGCAGTTCTTC

j_gene: TRBJ1-1
v_gene: TRBV6-6
len: 15
d_gene: TRBD1
abundance: few
CDR3aa: CASSATGIGNTEAFF
CDR3nt: TGTGCCAGCAGTGCGACAGGGATCGGGAACACTGAAGCTTTCTTT

j_gene: TRBJ2-7
v_gene: TRBV29-1
len: 12
d_gene: TRBD2
abundance: few
CDR3aa: CSAAGGGYEQYF
CDR3nt: TGCAGCGCAGCGGGAGGGGGGTACGAGCAGTACTTC

j_gene: TRBJ2-7
v_gene: TRBV9
len: 13
d_gene: -
abundance: many
CDR3aa: CASSPRVGVEQYF
CDR3nt: TGTGCCAGCAGCCCCCGAGTGGGGGTCGAGCAGTACTTC

j_gene: TRBJ2-7
v_gene: TRBV12-3/TRBV12-4
len: 16
d_gene: -
abundance: -
CDR3aa: CASSLIQGRLSYEQYF
CDR3nt: TGTGCCAGCAGTTTAATTCAAGGCAGGCTTTCCTACGAGCAGTACTTC

j_gene: TRBJ1-1
v_gene: TRBV3-1
len: 13
d_gene: TRBD1
abundance: -
CDR3aa: CASSPRDSREAFF
CDR3nt: TGTGCCAGCAGCCCTCGGGACAGTCGTGAAGCTTTCTTT

j_gene: TRBJ2-7
v_gene: TRBV7-2
len: 13
d_gene: -
abundance: -
CDR3aa: CASAGLLSYEQYF
CDR3nt: TGTGCCAGCGCGGGACTCCTCTCCTACGAGCAGTACTTC

j_gene: TRBJ2-5
v_gene: TRBV6-1
len: 12
d_gene: -
abundance: few
CDR3aa: CASQRQQETQYF
CDR3nt: TGTGCCAGCCAGCGACAACAAGAGACCCAGTACTTC

j_gene: TRBJ2-7
v_gene: TRBV5-1
len: 16
d_gene: -
abundance: -
CDR3aa: CASSPARSWIVYEQYF
CDR3nt: TGCGCCAGCAGCCCCGCGCGGAGCTGGATCGTCTACGAGCAGTACTTC

j_gene: TRBJ2-1
v_gene: TRBV5-1
len: 16
d_gene: TRBD2
abundance: few
CDR3aa: CASSLEASGSYNEQFF
CDR3nt: TGCGCCAGCAGCTTGGAGGCTAGCGGGAGTTACAATGAGCAGTTCTTC

j_gene: TRBJ2-7
v_gene: TRBV9
len: 16
d_gene: TRBD2
abundance: -
CDR3aa: CASSGAGVESYNEQYF
CDR3nt: TGTGCCAGCAGCGGAGCGGGAGTGGAATCCTACAATGAGCAGTACTTC

j_gene: TRBJ2-4
v_gene: TRBV7-9
len: 16
d_gene: TRBD2
abundance: few
CDR3aa: CASSLSGLAVKNIQYF
CDR3nt: TGTGCCAGCAGCTTAAGTGGACTAGCAGTCAAAAACATTCAGTACTTC

j_gene: TRBJ2-5
v_gene: TRBV6-5
len: 16
d_gene: -
abundance: few
CDR3aa: CASSYLGDDLQETQYF
CDR3nt: TGTGCCAGCAGTTACTTAGGGGACGATCTACAAGAGACCCAGTACTTC

j_gene: TRBJ2-1
v_gene: TRBV5-1
len: 17
d_gene: TRBD2
abundance: few
CDR3aa: CASSLVGGLAGGDEQFF
CDR3nt: TGCGCCAGCAGCTTGGTGGGGGGACTAGCGGGGGGAGATGAGCAGTTCTTC

j_gene: TRBJ2-7
v_gene: TRBV6-2/TRBV6-3
len: 13
d_gene: -
abundance: -
CDR3aa: CASRLNRVYEQYF
CDR3nt: TGTGCCAGCAGGCTAAACAGGGTTTATGAGCAGTACTTC

j_gene: TRBJ2-5
v_gene: TRBV5-1
len: 15
d_gene: -
abundance: -
CDR3aa: CASSLSQGQAHEQYF
CDR3nt: TGCGCCAGCAGCTTGTCGCAGGGTCAAGCCCATGAGCAGTACTTC

j_gene: TRBJ1-2
v_gene: TRBV3-1
len: 15
d_gene: -
abundance: -
CDR3aa: CASSPPTGSNYSYTF
CDR3nt: TGTGCCAGCAGCCCACCGACAGGTTCTAACTATAGCTACACCTTC